This T cell receptor (beta chain) was retrieved from a study of early T cells in non-severe SARS-CoV-2 infection. This CDR3 region has 14 residues. The ends were cut back, 3 bases at V and 2 bases at J, with 11 bases in the middle. Germline-derived CDR1 and CDR2 are DFQATT and SNEGSKA (reference sequence). Ten or more counts support this clonotype. A single record per CDR3 protein comes from TCRdb applying MiXCR to the 5' RACE reads. The repertoire holds 99,000 or so distinct CDR3 sequences, 16% seen once, with 1.3% in the top ten. The sample was whole blood. This chain uses TRBV20-1 with TRBJ2-1; tentatively, D is TRBD1 or TRBD2 (5 bases each). The TCR originated in an adult who was a healthcare worker with PCR-confirmed SARS-CoV-2 infection or an uninfected control (not recorded which). CDR3 protein: CSASYGTTYNEQFF. CDR3 DNA: TGCAGTGCTAGTTACGGGACCACCTACAATGAGCAGTTCTTC.